Shown below are 20 T cell receptor beta chains from a single sample sequenced in a study of T-cell reconstitution after alpha-beta-depleted transplantation in children. For TCRbeta, the library was prepared with unique molecular identifiers. Using its own MiXCR run on the PCR reads, TCRdb lists one record per CDR3 protein. This table has about 210,000 distinct CDR3 sequences, more than 15% appearing once. The material sequenced was PBMCs, mostly from graft donor cells, taken 360 days after TCRalphabeta/CD19-depleted stem cell transplant. Every receptor here comes from a male patient under 10 years old who had a stem cell transplant for acute lymphoblastic leukemia, so the T cells may come from the graft donor.

This clonotype occurred a few times. The chain carries TRBV2 and TRBJ2-3; D might be TRBD1 (6 bases). Trimming took 7 bases from V and 14 from J, leaving 19 bases between them. The CDR3 loop spans 12 amino acids. CDR1 SNHLY and CDR2 FYNNEI come from the germline V gene. CDR3 in DNA: TGTGCCAGCATTCTAGGTGACAGGCGGCCGTATTTT. Residues: CASILGDRRPYF. Supplemented by reference TRBV2 and TRBJ2-3, the full variable domain reads EPEVTQTPSHQVTQMGQEVILRCVPISNHLYFYWYRQILGQKVEFLVSFYNNEISEKSEIFDDQFSVERPDGSNFTLKIRSTKLEDSAMYFCASILGDRRPYFGPGTRLTVL.

This clonotype turned up a few times. The chain employs TRBV20-1 and TRBJ2-1; no clear D. CDR1 is DFQATT and CDR2 is SNEGSKA in the germline V gene (reference sequence). V was clipped by 6 bases and J by 2 bases, with 17 bases between them. The CDR3 extends over 15 amino acids. CDR3 in DNA: TGCAGTGCCCTACCCCCTAGAAATACCTACAATGAGCAGTTCTTC. This gives the protein CSALPPRNTYNEQFF.

The chain uses TRBV20-1 and TRBJ1-6; TRBD1 matches 9 bases. The CDR3 loop spans 16 amino acids. Germline V CDR1 and CDR2: DFQATT, SNEGSKA (reference sequence). J was trimmed by 5 bases and V by 0 bases; bases with no gene match: 5. The CDR3 region is CSARDLRDRDNSPLHF. The CDR3 bases are TGCAGTGCTAGAGATCTCCGGGACAGGGATAATTCACCCCTCCACTTT.

The gene calls are TRBV12-3 or TRBV12-4 and TRBJ2-7; tentatively, D is TRBD2 (6 bases). The CDR3 is made up of 17 amino acids. Trimming stripped 5 bases from V and 1 base from J, with 21 bases between. The CDR3 bases are TGTGCCAGCAGTCAGACCGATACCGGGACTCAATCCTACGAGCAGTACTTC. Its protein is CASSQTDTGTQSYEQYF.

The chain combines TRBV20-1 with TRBJ2-7; D could derive from TRBD1 or TRBD2 (5 bases each). Germline loops: CDR1 DFQATT, CDR2 SNEGSKA (reference sequence). This CDR3 has 15 amino acids. Trimming cost V 1 base and J 6 bases, with 19 bases left between them. The CDR3 nucleotides read TGCAGTGCTAGAGGGGCTGTTGGGGGTAATACCGAGCAGTACTTC. Its translation is CSARGAVGGNTEQYF.

This clonotype appeared a few times. The chain uses TRBV12-3 or TRBV12-4 and TRBJ2-5, with D possibly called TRBD1 or TRBD2 (7 bases each). This CDR3 has 14 amino acids. V lost 4 bases and J lost 2, with 11 bases in between. CDR3 sequence: CASSSRGGQETQYF. CDR3 coding DNA: TGTGCCAGCAGTTCCAGGGGGGGGCAAGAGACCCAGTACTTC.

This clonotype was seen a handful of times. This sequence joins TRBV18 and TRBJ1-6; possible D gene TRBD1, 6 bases. V was cut by 3 bases and J by 6 bases, with 9 bases left in between. The germline V gene encodes CDR1 KGHSH and CDR2 LQKENI. The length of the CDR3 is 14 residues. In nucleotides, the CDR3 is TGTGCCAGCTCACCGAAGGACAGTAATTCACCCCTCCACTTT. It encodes CASSPKDSNSPLHF. Full variable domain (rest looked up from reference TRBV18 and TRBJ1-6): NAGVMQNPRHLVRRRGQEARLRCSPMKGHSHVYWYRQLPEEGLKFMVYLQKENIIDESGMPKERFSAEFPKEGPSILRIQQVVRGDSAAYFCASSPKDSNSPLHFGNGTRLTVT.

This clonotype was picked up a small number of times. The CDR3 DNA reads TGTGCCAGCAGCGGGGGCTTTTATTGGGGCCAGAGCAATCAGCCCCAGCATTTT. Translation gives CASSGGFYWGQSNQPQHF. The chain combines TRBV7-9 with TRBJ1-5; tentative D call: TRBD1 (6 bases). Germline-derived CDR1 and CDR2 are SEHNR and FQNEAQ (reference sequence). This CDR3 spans 18 amino acids. Trimming removed 5 bases from V and 1 base from J, with 21 bases in between.

The gene calls are TRBV28 and TRBJ1-1; D is unresolved. V gave up 2 bases and J gave up 0 bases, with 7 bases separating them. CDR3 length equals 14 residues. Germline CDR1 MDHEN, CDR2 SYDVKM. The DNA for the CDR3 is TGTGCCAGCAGTTTAATAAGGTTGAACACTGAAGCTTTCTTT. Protein sequence: CASSLIRLNTEAFF.

This clonotype was counted between two and nine times. The chain recombines TRBV20-1 with TRBJ1-1; TRBD1 agrees at 8 bases. The CDR3 length is 14 residues. Per germline, CDR1 DFQATT and CDR2 SNEGSKA (reference sequence). Unmatched junction bases numbered 3, after V lost 0 bases and J lost 3 bases. The CDR3 reads CSAREATGDTEAFF. The DNA for the CDR3 is TGCAGTGCTAGAGAAGCGACAGGGGACACTGAAGCTTTCTTT.

The rearrangement uses TRBV7-2 and TRBJ2-3, with D unclear. The CDR3 contains 13 residues. Germline V gene data show CDR1 as SGHTA and CDR2 as FQGNSA. Trimming took 2 bases from V and 6 from J, leaving 9 bases between them. This chain's CDR3 is CASSLIRADTQYF. In DNA, the CDR3 is TGTGCCAGCAGCTTAATCCGTGCCGATACGCAGTATTTT.

This clonotype has a handful of counts. The chain has TRBV29-1 and TRBJ2-2; D might be TRBD1 or TRBD2, each matching 5 bases. CDR1 SQVTM and CDR2 ANQGSEA come from the germline V gene. Trimming took 4 bases from V and 6 from J, leaving 9 bases between them. The CDR3 has 12 amino acids. The CDR3 DNA reads as TGCAGCGTTGTTGGGGGACCCGGGGAGCTGTTTTTT. Amino acid sequence: CSVVGGPGELFF.

The sample holds a few counts of this clonotype. The V gene is TRBV24-1, the J gene TRBJ2-5; D is unclear. The CDR3 sequence is 15 residues long. The V gene's germline CDR1 is KGHDR and CDR2 SFDVKD. Trimming removed 5 bases at V and 2 bases at J, with 14 bases between. The CDR3 here is CATSALSAGQETQYF. CDR3 nucleotide sequence: TGTGCCACCAGTGCCCTTTCGGCAGGTCAAGAGACCCAGTACTTC.

The chain couples TRBV7-8 to TRBJ1-1; TRBD1 might be the D (5 bases). V was cut by 5 bases and J by 6 bases, with 19 bases left in between. There are 15 residues in the CDR3. Per the germline V gene, CDR1 is SGHVS and CDR2 is FQNEAQ. CDR3 in DNA: TGTGCCAGCAGCCCGTATCTGGGCGGGGGGTCTGAAGCTTTCTTT. Translating gives CASSPYLGGGSEAFF.

The sample holds a few counts of this clonotype. CDR3 coding DNA: TGCAGCGTTGCTAGCCAGAGGTACACTGAAGCTTTCTTT. Translation: CSVASQRYTEAFF. This chain joins TRBV29-1 and TRBJ1-1; no clear D gene. V lost 4 bases and J lost 3, with 12 bases in between. The CDR3 totals 13 residues. The germline V gene has CDR1 SQVTM and CDR2 ANQGSEA.

The chain uses TRBV6-1 and TRBJ2-1; D possibly corresponds to TRBD2 (6 bases). The V gene's germline CDR1 is MNHNS and CDR2 SASEGT. Trimming took off 6 bases at V and 0 bases at J, with 9 bases between the two ends. This CDR3 contains 14 residues. CDR3 sequence (DNA): TGTGCCAGCAGGGGGGGAAACTCCTACAATGAGCAGTTCTTC. It specifies CASRGGNSYNEQFF.

V usage is TRBV4-3 and J usage is TRBJ2-7; no clear D gene. V lost 3 bases to trimming and J lost 0 bases, with 12 bases between them. In germline, CDR1 is LGHNA, CDR2 YSLEER. This CDR3 has 15 amino acids. This CDR3 is CASSQRNPGSYEQYF. CDR3 nucleotide sequence: TGCGCCAGCAGCCAGAGAAATCCGGGCTCCTACGAGCAGTACTTC.

The chain recombines TRBV10-3 with TRBJ2-1, with 7 positions matching TRBD2. The J segment lost 6 bases and the V segment lost 9 bases, leaving 11 bases of the junction unmatched. The CDR3 totals 14 residues. Germline-derived CDR1 and CDR2 are ENHRY and SYGVKD. CDR3 DNA: TGTGCCATACCTGGAGCCGGCGGGGGCAATGAGCAGTTCTTC. Its translation: CAIPGAGGGNEQFF.

The sample holds many counts of this clonotype. The chain employs TRBV11-2 and TRBJ1-2; no firm D call. This CDR3 contains 13 residues. The ends were cut back, 4 bases at V and 2 bases at J, with 8 bases in the middle. CDR1 SGHAT and CDR2 FQNNGV come from the germline V gene. CDR3 residues: CASSYPFNYGYTF. DNA of the CDR3: TGTGCCAGCAGCTACCCCTTCAACTATGGCTACACCTTC. Full variable domain (missing parts from reference TRBV11-2 and TRBJ1-2): EAGVAQSPRYKIIEKRQSVAFWCNPISGHATLYWYQQILGQGPKLLIQFQNNGVVDDSQLPKDRFSAERLKGVDSTLKIQPAKLEDSAVYLCASSYPFNYGYTFGSGTRLTVV.

The gene calls are TRBV5-1 and TRBJ2-1, with 10 bases matching TRBD2. The germline V gene has CDR1 SGHRS and CDR2 YFSETQ. The CDR3 extends over 17 amino acids. With 0 bases clipped from V and 4 bases from J, the junction kept 7 bases outside the gene matches. The CDR3 protein is CASSLAGLAGVYNEQFF. The CDR3 DNA follows: TGCGCCAGCAGCTTGGCCGGGCTAGCGGGGGTGTACAATGAGCAGTTCTTC.